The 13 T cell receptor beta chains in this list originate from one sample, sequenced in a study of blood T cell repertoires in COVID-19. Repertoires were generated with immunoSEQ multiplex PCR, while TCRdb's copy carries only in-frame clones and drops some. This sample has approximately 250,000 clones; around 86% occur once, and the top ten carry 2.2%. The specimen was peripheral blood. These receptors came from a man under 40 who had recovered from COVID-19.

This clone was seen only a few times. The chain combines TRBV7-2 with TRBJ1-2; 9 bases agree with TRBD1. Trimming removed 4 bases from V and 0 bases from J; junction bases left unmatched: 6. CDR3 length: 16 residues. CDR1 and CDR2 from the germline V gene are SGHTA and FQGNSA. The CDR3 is CASSSRQGVANYGYTF. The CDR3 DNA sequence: TGTGCCAGCAGCTCCCGACAGGGGGTAGCTAACTATGGCTACACCTTC.

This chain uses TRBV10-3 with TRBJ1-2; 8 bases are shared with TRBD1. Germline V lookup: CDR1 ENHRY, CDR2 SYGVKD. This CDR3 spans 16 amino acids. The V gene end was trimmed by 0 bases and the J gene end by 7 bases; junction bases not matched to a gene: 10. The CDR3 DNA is TGTGCCATCAGTGAGTCGATTGGCAGGGGGCAGGGTGGCTACACCTTC. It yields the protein CAISESIGRGQGGYTF.

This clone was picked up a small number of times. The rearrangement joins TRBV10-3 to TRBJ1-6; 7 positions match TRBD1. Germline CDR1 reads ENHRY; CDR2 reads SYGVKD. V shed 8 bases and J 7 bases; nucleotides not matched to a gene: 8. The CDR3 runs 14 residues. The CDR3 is CAIGTQGNNSPLHF. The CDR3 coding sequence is TGTGCCATCGGGACACAGGGGAACAATTCACCCCTCCACTTT.

The CDR3 region has the DNA TGTGCCATCAGTGTTTCTACCGATGGACAGGGGAGCTATGGCTACACCTTC. It specifies CAISVSTDGQGSYGYTF. V and J are TRBV10-3 and TRBJ1-2; 9 bases align to TRBD1. CDR1 and CDR2 from the germline V gene are ENHRY and SYGVKD. The junction had 13 bases not matched to a gene; V was cut back by 4 bases and J by 4 bases. This CDR3 is 17 amino acids long.

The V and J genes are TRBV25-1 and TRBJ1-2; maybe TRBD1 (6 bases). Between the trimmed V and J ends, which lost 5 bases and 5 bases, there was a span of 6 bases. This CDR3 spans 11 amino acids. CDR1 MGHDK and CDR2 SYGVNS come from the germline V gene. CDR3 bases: TGTGCCAGCAGTCAGGGGTATGGCTACACCTTC. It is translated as CASSQGYGYTF.

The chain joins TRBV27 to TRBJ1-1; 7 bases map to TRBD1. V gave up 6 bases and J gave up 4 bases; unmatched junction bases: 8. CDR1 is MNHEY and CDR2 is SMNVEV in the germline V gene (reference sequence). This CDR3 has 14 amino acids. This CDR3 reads CASSWRGHGTEAFF. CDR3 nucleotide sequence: TGTGCCAGCAGCTGGAGGGGGCACGGCACTGAAGCTTTCTTT.

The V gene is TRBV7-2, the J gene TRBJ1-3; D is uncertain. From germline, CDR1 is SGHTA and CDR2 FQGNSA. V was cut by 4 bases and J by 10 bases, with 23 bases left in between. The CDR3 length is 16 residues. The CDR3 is CASSYSQASGLFTIYF. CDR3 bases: TGTGCCAGCAGCTATTCGCAGGCCTCCGGTTTGTTTACCATATATTTT.

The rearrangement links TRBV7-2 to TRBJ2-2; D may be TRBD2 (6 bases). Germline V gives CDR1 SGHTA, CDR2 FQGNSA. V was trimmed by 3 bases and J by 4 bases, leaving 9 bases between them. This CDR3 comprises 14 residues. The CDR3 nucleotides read TGTGCCAGCAGCTTTAGCGGAGGCACCGGGGAGCTGTTTTTT. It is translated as CASSFSGGTGELFF.

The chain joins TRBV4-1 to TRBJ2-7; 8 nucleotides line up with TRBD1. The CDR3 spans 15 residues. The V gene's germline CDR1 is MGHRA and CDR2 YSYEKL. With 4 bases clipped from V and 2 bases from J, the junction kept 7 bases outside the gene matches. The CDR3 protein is CASSPAGTGTYEQYF. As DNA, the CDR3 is TGCGCCAGCAGCCCCGCCGGGACAGGAACCTACGAGCAGTACTTC.

This CDR3 reads CATSGRQGNYGYTF. In DNA form, the CDR3 reads TGTGCCACCAGCGGGAGACAGGGGAACTATGGCTACACCTTC. This chain connects TRBV15 to TRBJ1-2; 8 nucleotides line up with TRBD1. The ends lost 5 bases at V and 2 bases at J; junction bases unmatched: 4. The CDR3 is 14 residues long. Germline lookup yields CDR1 LNHNV and CDR2 YYDKDF (reference sequence).

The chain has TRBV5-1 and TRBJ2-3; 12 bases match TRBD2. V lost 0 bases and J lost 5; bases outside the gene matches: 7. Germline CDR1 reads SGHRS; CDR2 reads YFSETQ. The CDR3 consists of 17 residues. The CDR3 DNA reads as TGCGCCAGCAGCTTGGCCGGTTCACTAGCGGGGGGAGATACGCAGTATTTT. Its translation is CASSLAGSLAGGDTQYF.

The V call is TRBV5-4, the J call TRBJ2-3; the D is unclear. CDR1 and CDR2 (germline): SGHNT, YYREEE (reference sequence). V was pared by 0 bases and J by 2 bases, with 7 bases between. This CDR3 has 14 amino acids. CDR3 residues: CASSLGQATDTQYF. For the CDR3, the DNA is TGTGCCAGCAGCTTGGGGCAGGCCACAGATACGCAGTATTTT.

In DNA form, the CDR3 reads TGCGCCAGCAGCCAAGATCAAAATAGCATCGAGACCCAGTACTTC. Its protein product is CASSQDQNSIETQYF. This chain connects TRBV4-3 to TRBJ2-5; D not resolved. This CDR3 comprises 15 residues. The V and J ends lost 0 bases and 5 bases respectively, with 13 bases between them. Germline values: CDR1 LGHNA, CDR2 YSLEER.